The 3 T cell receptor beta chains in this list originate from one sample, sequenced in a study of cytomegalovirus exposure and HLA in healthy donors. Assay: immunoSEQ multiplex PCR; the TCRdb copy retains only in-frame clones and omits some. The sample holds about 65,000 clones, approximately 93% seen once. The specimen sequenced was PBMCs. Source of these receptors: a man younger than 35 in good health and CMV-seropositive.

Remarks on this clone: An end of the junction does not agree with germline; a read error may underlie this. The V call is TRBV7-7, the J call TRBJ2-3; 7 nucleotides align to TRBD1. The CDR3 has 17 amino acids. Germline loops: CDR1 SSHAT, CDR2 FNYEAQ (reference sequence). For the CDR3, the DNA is TGTGCTAGCAGCTTAATCGCCAAAGGGACAGACACAGATACGCAGTATTTT. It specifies CASSLIAKGTDTDTQYF.

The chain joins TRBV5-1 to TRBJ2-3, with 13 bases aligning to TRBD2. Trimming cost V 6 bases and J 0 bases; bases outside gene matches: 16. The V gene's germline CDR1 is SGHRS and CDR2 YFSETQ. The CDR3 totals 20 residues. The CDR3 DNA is TGCGCCAGCACCCCTAGAGGACTAGCGGGAGTACTGGGAAGCACAGATACGCAGTATTTT. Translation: CASTPRGLAGVLGSTDTQYF.

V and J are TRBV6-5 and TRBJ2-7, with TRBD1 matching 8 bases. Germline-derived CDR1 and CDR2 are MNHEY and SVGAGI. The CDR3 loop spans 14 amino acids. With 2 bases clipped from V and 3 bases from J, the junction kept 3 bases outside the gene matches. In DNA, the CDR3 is TGTGCCAGCAGTTACGGGACAGGTGGCTACGAGCAGTACTTC. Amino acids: CASSYGTGGYEQYF.